The 8 T cell receptor beta chains below were found in one sample sequenced in a study of T cell responses to AZD1222 COVID-19 vaccine. Assay: immunoSEQ multiplex PCR; the TCRdb copy retains only in-frame clones and omits some. Of 110,000 to 150,000 clones in the sample, less than 95% are singletons; the top ten hold roughly 2.8%. The sequenced sample was peripheral blood, obtained on day 0 of AZD1222 vaccination. These receptors came from an adult in good health.

The chain combines TRBV7-9 with TRBJ1-1; D unclear. Germline values: CDR1 SEHNR, CDR2 FQNEAQ (reference sequence). The V end was cut by 3 bases, the J end by 1 base, with 3 bases between. This CDR3 contains 12 residues. The chain's CDR3 is CASSFGNTEAFF. For the CDR3, the DNA is TGTGCCAGCAGCTTTGGGAACACTGAAGCTTTCTTT.

This rearrangement joins TRBV5-1 to TRBJ2-7; 10 bases match TRBD2. The V segment lost 1 base and the J segment 3 bases; nucleotides outside the gene matches: 1. The CDR3 loop spans 14 amino acids. Looked up from germline, CDR1 is SGHRS and CDR2 is YFSETQ. The CDR3 nucleotides read TGCGCCAGCAGCTTGTCTAGCGGGGGCTACGAGCAGTACTTC. It yields the protein CASSLSSGGYEQYF. The complete variable domain, with remaining parts taken from reference TRBV5-1 and TRBJ2-7, reads KAGVTQTPRYLIKTRGQQVTLSCSPISGHRSVSWYQQTPGQGLQFLFEYFSETQRNKGNFPGRFSGRQFSNSRSEMNVSTLELGDSALYLCASSLSSGGYEQYFGPGTRLTVT.

The chain couples TRBV19 to TRBJ1-4, with TRBD1 as a possible D gene (6 bases). Germline loops: CDR1 LNHDA, CDR2 SQIVND (reference sequence). Trimming left V 5 bases short and J 6 bases short, with 13 bases between. This CDR3 has 14 residues. The CDR3 DNA is TGTGCCAGTAGTCTCCAAGGGGGGGATGAAAAACTGTTTTTT. Translation: CASSLQGGDEKLFF.

J is TRBJ2-6 and V is TRBV7-9, with D uncertain. The CDR3 has 18 residues. Germline loops: CDR1 SEHNR, CDR2 FQNEAQ (reference sequence). The V gene lost 5 bases and the J gene lost 2 bases, with 19 bases spanning the gap. CDR3 coding DNA: TGTGCCAGCAGCCCCGGGCCACCAACGGCCCCTGGGGCCAACGTCCTGACTTTC. It specifies CASSPGPPTAPGANVLTF.

The chain links TRBV7-6 to TRBJ1-2; 7 nucleotides align to TRBD1. CDR3 length equals 18 residues. V lost 5 bases, J lost 4 bases, and 19 bases stayed unmatched. Germline CDR1 reads SGHVS; CDR2 reads FNYEAQ. DNA for the CDR3: TGTGCCAGCAGCCCCTTGTCCGCACGGGACAGCACAGTCTATGGCTACACCTTC. Protein product: CASSPLSARDSTVYGYTF.

The chain uses TRBV7-9 and TRBJ1-1; weak D call: TRBD1 (5 bases). Trimming removed 4 bases at V and 4 bases at J, with 13 bases between. The CDR3 is 14 amino acids. Germline CDR1 reads SEHNR; CDR2 reads FQNEAQ (reference sequence). This CDR3 is CASSSTVDGTEAFF. CDR3 sequence (DNA): TGTGCCAGCAGCTCGACAGTTGACGGCACTGAAGCTTTCTTT. Using reference TRBV7-9 and TRBJ1-1 for the parts outside the CDR3, the full variable domain is DTGVSQNPRHKITKRGQNVTFRCDPISEHNRLYWYRQTLGQGPEFLTYFQNEAQLEKSRLLSDRFSAERPKGSFSTLEIQRTEQGDSAMYLCASSSTVDGTEAFFGQGTRLTVV.

The chain has TRBV7-9 and TRBJ1-2; D is unresolved. The V gene's germline CDR1 is SEHNR and CDR2 FQNEAQ (reference sequence). There are 16 residues in the CDR3. V lost 1 base to trimming and J lost 3 bases, with 15 bases between them. CDR3 bases: TGTGCCAGCAGCTTAGTATCCGTCCTGGGAGACTATGGCTACACCTTC. Its protein product is CASSLVSVLGDYGYTF. Full variable domain (missing parts from reference TRBV7-9 and TRBJ1-2): DTGVSQNPRHKITKRGQNVTFRCDPISEHNRLYWYRQTLGQGPEFLTYFQNEAQLEKSRLLSDRFSAERPKGSFSTLEIQRTEQGDSAMYLCASSLVSVLGDYGYTFGSGTRLTVV.

CDR3 bases: TGTGCCAGTAGTGTATCCGGGACAACGAATTCACCCCTCCACTTT. The encoded protein is CASSVSGTTNSPLHF. The V call is TRBV19, the J call TRBJ1-6; possible D gene TRBD1, 6 bases. The germline CDR1 and CDR2 sequences are LNHDA and SQIVND (reference sequence). CDR3 length: 15 residues. The V end was cut by 5 bases, the J end by 7 bases, with 15 bases between.